This TCR beta chain was sequenced in a study of a mutant IDH1 vaccine in newly diagnosed glioma. Generated by immunoSEQ multiplex PCR, the TCRdb table keeps only in-frame clones and is missing some. Among about 34,000 clones listed, 65% to 80% were seen once. The time point: baseline, week 1 (first vaccination visit). Treatment specified: pre-vaccination baseline after standard-of-care therapy. The germline gives CDR1 MNHEY, CDR2 SMNVEV (reference sequence). The CDR3 has 14 residues. The V and J ends lost 4 bases and 4 bases respectively, with 10 bases between them. The input for sequencing was peripheral blood mononuclear cells (PBMCs), taken from a glioma patient treated with radiotherapy, temozolomide or both. The V call is TRBV27, the J call TRBJ2-2; the D gene is possibly TRBD1 (6 bases). This sequence was found in a man in his fifties with glioma. Some clones in this sample may be carry-over from other donors' samples. CDR3: CASSSLRGTGELFF. The CDR3 coding sequence is TGTGCCAGCAGTTCCCTCAGGGGCACCGGGGAGCTGTTTTTT.